This T cell receptor beta chain was captured by sequencing in a study of CD8 T cells in ankylosing spondylitis. Germline lookup yields CDR1 MNHNS and CDR2 SASEGT. CDR3 size: 13 residues. V was shortened by 6 bases and J by 6 bases, with 11 bases between the two germline ends. It was by quantitative 5'-RACE with molecular barcodes that TCR beta libraries were made. A single record per CDR3 protein comes from TCRdb applying MiXCR to the 5' RACE reads. The table lists fewer than 750,000 distinct CDR3 sequences, around 20% of them singletons, with around 19% in the top ten. This clonotype came up a few times. The antigen is unknown. Study-wide points: What seemed typical of ankylosing spondylitis blood was a TCR beta motif built from about eight highly homologous variants.

The sequenced sample consisted of blood, either unsorted or a sorted T cell fraction (not recorded which). This clonotype was obtained from a male donor with ankylosing spondylitis. This chain links TRBV6-1 with TRBJ2-2, with D tentatively TRBD1 (6 bases). The CDR3 spells CASRHPGAGELFF. As DNA, the CDR3 is TGTGCCAGCAGACATCCAGGGGCCGGGGAGCTGTTTTTT.